This T cell receptor beta chain was captured by sequencing in a study of memory CD4+ T cells and cytomegalovirus serostatus. As handled by the study authors: Out-of-frame sequences were removed, leaving 2 million to 2.5 million distinct TCRbeta sequences. Clones were sequenced by immunoSEQ multiplex PCR, and TCRdb holds only the in-frame ones, with some missing. The DNA was the basis for D and trimming; V, J and clone size are from that table. The sample has about 82,000 clones; 80% are singletons. With respect to this clone: What it recognizes is unknown.

The sort gate was single viable CD3+CD4+CD8-CD45RO+ cells for memory CD4+ T cells. Serum IgG to CMV pp150, pp28, p38 and p52 defined serostatus. The study, taken as a whole, reports: Median bootstrapped AUC for CMV status was about 0.94 originally, less than 0.93 US-trained. About 40% of the roughly 150 known CMV-associated TCRbeta sequences appeared in CD4+ memory.

Germline V lookup: CDR1 SGDLS, CDR2 YYNGEE. V lost 4 bases and J 3 bases, leaving 10 bases between the germline ends. The CDR3 consists of 13 residues. The V call is TRBV9, the J call TRBJ1-2, with D perhaps TRBD1 (6 bases). Sequencing was performed on memory CD4+ T cells from blood. The sequence derives from an adult in good health and CMV-seronegative. The CDR3 loop reads CASSTAGDYGYTF. The CDR3 bases are TGTGCCAGCAGCACGGCAGGGGACTATGGCTACACCTTC.